The 21 T cell receptor beta chains below all came from one sample that was sequenced in a study of identical twins. TCRdb called the 5' RACE reads again in MiXCR, with one record for every CDR3 protein. The sample contains about 700,000 distinct CDR3 sequences, 5.5% to 6.5% of which appear only once. Sequencing was carried out using naive T cells sorted from blood. The receptors derive from a man between 18 and 29 years old in good health.

This clonotype was observed a handful of times. The genes are TRBV29-1 and TRBJ2-3; D is unresolved. CDR1 SQVTM and CDR2 ANQGSEA come from the germline V gene. The V end was cut by 5 bases, the J end by 2 bases, with 11 bases between. The CDR3 loop spans 13 amino acids. The CDR3 loop reads CSVMGLNTDTQYF. CDR3 DNA: TGCAGCGTTATGGGTTTGAACACAGATACGCAGTATTTT.

This clonotype was seen a few times. The rearrangement uses TRBV6-2 or TRBV6-3 and TRBJ2-1; D is possibly TRBD2 (5 bases). Germline V gives CDR1 MNHEY, CDR2 SVGEGT. The V and J ends lost 4 bases and 0 bases respectively, with 10 bases between them. This CDR3 comprises 15 residues. This CDR3 reads CASSLDFFSYNEQFF. Here the CDR3 DNA reads TGTGCCAGCAGTTTGGACTTTTTCTCCTACAATGAGCAGTTCTTC.

The V gene is TRBV9, the J gene TRBJ2-2; TRBD1 might be the D (5 bases). The V and J ends lost 2 bases and 2 bases respectively, with 13 bases between them. Looked up from germline, CDR1 is SGDLS and CDR2 is YYNGEE. CDR3 length: 16 amino acids. As DNA, the CDR3 is TGTGCCAGCAGCGTGGGGCCCAGGGCCAACACCGGGGAGCTGTTTTTT. Residues: CASSVGPRANTGELFF.

The sample holds many counts of this clonotype. This chain connects TRBV7-9 to TRBJ1-3; TRBD1 might be the D (6 bases). Germline-derived CDR1 and CDR2 are SEHNR and FQNEAQ (reference sequence). This CDR3 region has 15 residues. Trimming removed 1 base at V and 1 base at J, with 8 bases between. The CDR3 sequence is CASSLEGGSGNTIYF. The CDR3 region has the DNA TGTGCCAGCAGCTTAGAAGGGGGATCTGGAAACACCATATATTTT.

This clonotype has a handful of counts. The genes are TRBV7-7 and TRBJ2-7, with 9 bases aligning to TRBD1. Trimming at V came to 2 bases and at J to 2 bases, leaving 16 bases not matched to a gene. The CDR3 has 19 amino acids. The V gene's germline CDR1 is SSHAT and CDR2 FNYEAQ (reference sequence). The CDR3 region has the DNA TGTGCCAGCAGCTTAACCCGGGACAGGGTTCAAAATTATACCTACGAGCAGTACGTC. Its protein is CASSLTRDRVQNYTYEQYV.

The chain combines TRBV11-3 with TRBJ2-7; D uncertain. With 0 bases removed from V and 6 bases from J, the gap between germline ends came to 6 bases. CDR1 and CDR2 (germline): SGHNT, YENEEA. This CDR3 has 12 amino acids. CDR3 sequence: CASSLDEFEQYV. DNA for the CDR3: TGTGCCAGCAGCTTAGACGAGTTCGAGCAGTACGTC.

A few counts support this clonotype. The chain is built from TRBV7-2 and TRBJ2-7; tentative D call: TRBD2 (6 bases). Germline CDR1 is SGHTA and CDR2 is FQGNSA. CDR3 length: 13 residues. V was shortened by 5 bases and J by 6 bases, with 14 bases between the two germline ends. CDR3 DNA sequence: TGTGCCAGCAGCCTTACAACTAGCACCGAGCAGTACTTC. It translates to CASSLTTSTEQYF.

This clonotype showed up many times. The chain joins TRBV4-2 to TRBJ2-1; 9 bases align to TRBD1. The CDR3 covers 16 residues. Trimming removed 1 base from V and 9 bases from J; junction bases left unmatched: 10. Per germline, CDR1 LGHNA and CDR2 YNFKEQ. CDR3 protein: CASSQVGTGSLGEQFF. CDR3 DNA sequence: TGTGCCAGCAGCCAAGTGGGGACAGGGTCATTGGGTGAGCAGTTCTTC.

This clonotype was seen only a few times. The chain is built from TRBV5-1 and TRBJ2-5; D is ambiguous. The CDR3 spans 13 residues. V was pared by 3 bases and J by 3 bases, with 9 bases between. Germline CDR1 SGHRS, CDR2 YFSETQ. The CDR3 loop is CASSSNTKETQYF. The CDR3 DNA reads as TGCGCCAGCAGCTCAAACACTAAAGAGACCCAGTACTTC.

This clonotype has more than one count but fewer than ten. This chain joins TRBV10-3 and TRBJ2-1; weak D call: TRBD1 (5 bases). Germline loops: CDR1 ENHRY, CDR2 SYGVKD. CDR3 size: 15 residues. With 3 bases removed from V and 1 base from J, the gap between germline ends came to 10 bases. CDR3 bases: TGTGCCATCAGTGACCGGCAGGGATCCTACAATGAGCAGTTCTTC. Translating gives CAISDRQGSYNEQFF.

This clonotype showed up many times. The J gene is TRBJ2-1, the V gene TRBV9; a possible D gene is TRBD2 (5 bases). Germline lookup yields CDR1 SGDLS and CDR2 YYNGEE. The CDR3 extends over 14 amino acids. V gave up 0 bases and J gave up 4 bases, with 8 bases separating them. CDR3 sequence reads: CASSVGRGYNEQFF. The DNA of the CDR3 is TGTGCCAGCAGCGTAGGTCGGGGTTACAATGAGCAGTTCTTC.

This clonotype was recorded many times. The rearrangement joins TRBV6-2 or TRBV6-3 to TRBJ2-7; D might be TRBD1 (6 bases). The length of the CDR3 is 14 residues. Per germline, CDR1 MNHEY and CDR2 SVGEGT. The germline V and J ends were trimmed by 2 bases and 1 base, with 9 bases remaining between them. This chain's CDR3 is CASSYPGQSYEQYV. The CDR3 nucleotides are TGTGCCAGCAGTTACCCTGGACAGTCCTACGAGCAGTACGTC.

V usage is TRBV6-2 or TRBV6-3 and J usage is TRBJ2-2; D not certain. The CDR3 has 15 residues. Germline V lookup: CDR1 MNHEY, CDR2 SVGEGT. Trimming removed 5 bases at V and 3 bases at J, with 13 bases between. CDR3 nucleotide sequence: TGTGCCAGCAGTCACGCCCGACTCGACACCGGGGAGCTGTTTTTT. Its protein product is CASSHARLDTGELFF.

This clonotype occurred a few times. The rearrangement links TRBV6-5 to TRBJ1-1; maybe TRBD1 (6 bases). This CDR3 has 15 residues. Looked up from germline, CDR1 is MNHEY and CDR2 is SVGAGI. The V gene lost 2 bases and the J gene lost 0 bases, with 10 bases spanning the gap. The chain's CDR3 is CASSYGAGVNTEAFF. Written as DNA, the CDR3 is TGTGCCAGCAGTTACGGGGCAGGGGTGAACACTGAAGCTTTCTTT.

This clonotype was detected a few times. V is TRBV7-9 and J is TRBJ2-7, with D unclear. With 4 bases removed from V and 7 bases from J, the gap between germline ends came to 11 bases. The CDR3 has 12 residues. Looked up from germline, CDR1 is SEHNR and CDR2 is FQNEAQ (reference sequence). CDR3 loop: CASSSGRVEQYF. The CDR3 nucleotides read TGTGCCAGCAGCTCCGGACGGGTAGAGCAGTACTTC.

The table lists this clonotype with many counts. V and J are TRBV5-1 and TRBJ1-2; D gene unclear. Germline assignment: CDR1 SGHRS and CDR2 YFSETQ. The ends were cut back, 6 bases at V and 1 base at J, with 10 bases in the middle. The CDR3 consists of 13 residues. The CDR3 coding sequence is TGCGCCAGCACCGATTTGGTTAACTATGGCTACACCTTC. Its protein is CASTDLVNYGYTF.

The sample holds many counts of this clonotype. The chain joins TRBV5-1 to TRBJ2-3; 10 bases are a match to TRBD2. Germline V gives CDR1 SGHRS, CDR2 YFSETQ. The CDR3 totals 15 residues. V lost 6 bases to trimming and J lost 2 bases; unmatched junction nucleotides: 6. The CDR3 sequence: CASNQLAGNTDTQYF. In DNA form, the CDR3 reads TGCGCCAGCAACCAACTAGCGGGGAACACAGATACGCAGTATTTT.

Comment on this clonotype: A much larger clone differs from this one at a single base, so this may be a read error. DNA of the CDR3: TGCAGTGCTAGACCCTGGGACAGGGCAAGGATCTACGAGCAGTACTTC. Protein: CSARPWDRARIYEQYF. This rearrangement joins TRBV20-1 to TRBJ2-7, with 9 nucleotides matching TRBD1. Germline CDR1 is DFQATT and CDR2 is SNEGSKA (reference sequence). V gave up 2 bases and J gave up 3 bases; unmatched junction bases: 11. This CDR3 comprises 16 residues.

Regarding this clonotype: A much larger clonotype is one base distant, so this may be a read error. The CDR3 does not close with the conserved phenylalanine or tryptophan, likely indicating a read error. V usage is TRBV29-1 and J usage is TRBJ2-2; TRBD1 matches at 12 bases. The V gene end was trimmed by 3 bases and the J gene end by 3 bases; junction bases not matched to a gene: 2. The CDR3 length is 15 residues. Per germline, CDR1 SQVTM and CDR2 ANQGSEA. CDR3 amino acids: CSVEGQGADTGELFC. CDR3 DNA: TGCAGCGTTGAGGGACAGGGGGCCGACACCGGGGAGCTGTTTTGT.

This clonotype was counted at least ten times. This rearrangement joins TRBV20-1 to TRBJ2-3; 13 nucleotides align to TRBD2. V gave up 6 bases and J gave up 2 bases; unmatched junction bases: 8. This CDR3 is built from 16 residues. Germline CDR1 DFQATT, CDR2 SNEGSKA (reference sequence). Written as DNA, the CDR3 is TGCAGTGCGGTCAGACTAGCGGGGGGAGTCACAGATACGCAGTATTTT. Encoded protein: CSAVRLAGGVTDTQYF.

CDR3 in amino acids: CASRNEVVQFF. The CDR3 DNA follows: TGTGCCAGCAGAAACGAAGTCGTGCAGTTCTTC. This rearrangement joins TRBV2 to TRBJ2-1; D is undetermined. Trimming left V 6 bases short and J 12 bases short, with 12 bases between. The CDR3 consists of 11 residues. CDR1 is SNHLY and CDR2 is FYNNEI in the germline V gene.